This entry lists 21 T cell receptor beta chains sequenced from one sample in a study of T cell responses to AZD1222 COVID-19 vaccine. Libraries were prepared by immunoSEQ multiplex PCR; TCRdb keeps only in-frame clonotypes and omits some of them. The sample consists of under 60,000 clones, about 88% of them appearing once. The input for sequencing was peripheral blood, taken on day 0 of AZD1222 vaccination. These receptors came from an adult in good health.

This chain uses TRBV6-1 with TRBJ1-1; D is unresolved. The length of the CDR3 is 13 residues. The V gene's germline CDR1 is MNHNS and CDR2 SASEGT. V was shortened by 3 bases and J by 11 bases, with 16 bases between the two germline ends. In DNA form, the CDR3 reads TGTGCCAGCAGTGATACCCCACTCACGGCGGCTTTCTTT. Its translation is CASSDTPLTAAFF.

The gene calls are TRBV28 and TRBJ1-6; no clear D. The CDR3 sequence is 15 residues long. With 1 base removed from V and 6 bases from J, the gap between germline ends came to 10 bases. CDR1 is MDHEN and CDR2 is SYDVKM in the germline V gene. CDR3 amino acids: CASSLYTLPNSPLHF. CDR3 DNA sequence: TGTGCCAGCAGTTTATATACGCTGCCTAATTCACCCCTCCACTTT.

V usage is TRBV5-1 and J usage is TRBJ1-1; tentatively, D is TRBD1 (5 bases). The length of the CDR3 is 17 residues. Germline V gene data show CDR1 as SGHRS and CDR2 as YFSETQ. The V end lost 4 bases, the J end lost 3 bases, and 22 bases lay between the germline ends. Here the CDR3 reads CASSPRTGGIADTEAFF. In DNA form, the CDR3 reads TGCGCCAGCAGCCCCCGGACGGGGGGGATAGCGGACACTGAAGCTTTCTTT.

The chain links TRBV15 to TRBJ1-4; D unclear. In germline, CDR1 is LNHNV, CDR2 YYDKDF (reference sequence). V lost 6 bases and J 5 bases, leaving 10 bases between the germline ends. The CDR3 is made up of 13 amino acids. CDR3 sequence (DNA): TGTGCCACCAGTGTGGCATCAAATGAAAAACTGTTTTTT. Translated: CATSVASNEKLFF.

This chain connects TRBV15 to TRBJ2-7; 8 nucleotides match TRBD1. Germline assignment: CDR1 LNHNV and CDR2 YYDKDF (reference sequence). This CDR3 region has 15 residues. The trim removed 1 base at V and 4 bases at J, leaving 6 bases unmatched. The CDR3 sequence is CATSRGSRGQYEQYF. The DNA for the CDR3 is TGTGCCACCAGCAGAGGATCCAGGGGGCAATACGAGCAGTACTTC.

The chain couples TRBV12-3 or TRBV12-4 to TRBJ2-1, with 7 bases aligning to TRBD1. The CDR3 contains 12 residues. With V trimmed by 4 bases and J by 8 bases, 2 bases remained unmatched. This chain's CDR3 is CASSSTGDEQFF. CDR3 DNA sequence: TGTGCCAGCAGTTCTACAGGGGATGAGCAGTTCTTC.

The V gene is TRBV19, the J gene TRBJ2-5; no clear D. CDR1 LNHDA and CDR2 SQIVND come from the germline V gene (reference sequence). This CDR3 comprises 10 residues. Trimming stripped 8 bases from V and 7 bases from J, with 8 bases between. CDR3 in amino acids: CASGLRTQYF. CDR3 in DNA: TGTGCCAGTGGCCTCAGGACCCAGTACTTC.

V is TRBV6-5 and J is TRBJ2-1, with D perhaps TRBD1 (6 bases). Germline V gives CDR1 MNHEY, CDR2 SVGAGI. Deletions cut 6 bases from V and 7 bases from J, with 10 bases between. The length of the CDR3 is 12 residues. The CDR3, as DNA: TGTGCCAGCAGCCCAACAGGGAATGAGCAGTTCTTC. This gives the protein CASSPTGNEQFF.

J is TRBJ1-2 and V is TRBV7-8; D gene unclear. The CDR3 contains 12 residues. Germline-derived CDR1 and CDR2 are SGHVS and FQNEAQ. Trimming took 5 bases from V and 8 from J, leaving 12 bases between them. In DNA form, the CDR3 reads TGTGCCAGCAGCCCTCGGAGGGAGGGCTACACCTTC. Translation: CASSPRREGYTF.

This chain uses TRBV13 with TRBJ1-2; D not certain. CDR1 and CDR2 (germline): PRHDT, FYEKMQ (reference sequence). V lost 3 bases and J lost 3, with 8 bases in between. The CDR3 is 13 residues long. The CDR3 here is CASSLPGYYGYTF. CDR3 DNA: TGTGCCAGCAGCTTGCCGGGGTACTATGGCTACACCTTC.

The chain links TRBV4-1 to TRBJ1-1, with D possibly being TRBD1 (5 bases). CDR1 and CDR2 from the germline V gene are MGHRA and YSYEKL. Deletions cut 4 bases from V and 0 bases from J, with 12 bases between. The CDR3 has 15 amino acids. This CDR3 reads CASSPSSGMNTEAFF. CDR3 DNA: TGCGCCAGCAGCCCCTCCTCAGGGATGAACACTGAAGCTTTCTTT.

The V gene is TRBV14, the J gene TRBJ1-2, with a possible D match to TRBD1 (5 bases). Trimming removed 1 base at V and 3 bases at J, with 15 bases between. In germline, CDR1 is SGHDN, CDR2 FVKESK. This CDR3 region has 16 residues. The DNA of the CDR3 is TGTGCCAGCAGCCAAGCGAGGGGATCGCGCTACTATGGCTACACCTTC. This gives the protein CASSQARGSRYYGYTF.

This clone is a singleton in its sample. V gene TRBV12-3 or TRBV12-4 combines with J gene TRBJ2-2; D not resolved. The ends were cut back, 1 base at V and 3 bases at J, with 3 bases in the middle. The CDR3 covers 13 residues. Here the CDR3 reads CASSLGDTGELFF. In DNA, the CDR3 is TGTGCCAGCAGTTTAGGAGACACCGGGGAGCTGTTTTTT.

This clone came up a few times. The gene calls are TRBV6-2 or TRBV6-3 and TRBJ2-7; no definite D call. V was cut by 6 bases and J by 6 bases, with 15 bases left in between. The CDR3 consists of 13 residues. Germline V gene lookup returns CDR1 MNHEY and CDR2 SVGEGT. DNA of the CDR3: TGTGCCAGCAGCGCCAGTCCCGTCGCCGAGCAGTACTTC. Encoded protein: CASSASPVAEQYF.

The V and J genes are TRBV9 and TRBJ2-2, with 9 bases that match TRBD1. Germline trimming cut 2 bases from V and 6 bases from J; bases unmatched to any gene: 5. This CDR3 has 15 amino acids. Germline V gene data show CDR1 as SGDLS and CDR2 as YYNGEE. Written as DNA, the CDR3 is TGTGCCAGCAGCGTCGGACAGGGGTCGGCCGGGGAGCTGTTTTTT. This codes for CASSVGQGSAGELFF.

This clone was seen a handful of times. V is TRBV19 and J is TRBJ2-1, with D tentatively TRBD2 (6 bases). V lost 5 bases and J 1 base, leaving 9 bases between the germline ends. Germline V lookup: CDR1 LNHDA, CDR2 SQIVND (reference sequence). This CDR3 contains 14 residues. The CDR3 loop reads CASSDGSSYNEQFF. The CDR3 DNA sequence: TGTGCCAGTAGTGACGGGAGTTCCTACAATGAGCAGTTCTTC.

The rearrangement joins TRBV2 to TRBJ1-5; D is unclear. This CDR3 is built from 14 residues. The V end lost 7 bases, the J end lost 2 bases, and 12 bases lay between the germline ends. CDR1 is SNHLY, CDR2 FYNNEI, per germline. The CDR3 region is CASNYGGRNQPQHF. The CDR3 nucleotides are TGTGCCAGCAACTACGGAGGGCGCAATCAGCCCCAGCATTTT.

The J gene is TRBJ1-1, the V gene TRBV27, with D hard to call. The CDR3 extends over 13 amino acids. The V gene lost 9 bases and the J gene lost 0 bases, with 11 bases spanning the gap. The germline V gene encodes CDR1 MNHEY and CDR2 SMNVEV (reference sequence). The CDR3 loop is CASRSTVNTEAFF. Here the CDR3 DNA reads TGTGCCAGTCGGTCCACAGTGAACACTGAAGCTTTCTTT.

This chain uses TRBV24-1 with TRBJ2-7, with D hard to call. The CDR3 runs to 13 residues. Looked up from germline, CDR1 is KGHDR and CDR2 is SFDVKD. The V end lost 2 bases, the J end lost 4 bases, and 8 bases lay between the germline ends. DNA of the CDR3: TGTGCCACCAGTGATTCCGACAAGTACGAGCAGTACTTC. Translated: CATSDSDKYEQYF.

The chain has TRBV28 and TRBJ2-7; perhaps TRBD1 as D (5 bases). The V gene lost 5 bases and the J gene lost 3 bases, with 11 bases spanning the gap. Per the germline V gene, CDR1 is MDHEN and CDR2 is SYDVKM. The CDR3 extends over 13 amino acids. CDR3 protein: CASSGAEDYEQYF. The DNA for the CDR3 is TGTGCCAGCAGTGGGGCAGAAGACTACGAGCAGTACTTC.

The chain carries TRBV19 and TRBJ1-5; D unclear. Trimming cost V 5 bases and J 6 bases, with 11 bases left between them. The CDR3 is made up of 13 amino acids. Germline V gene sequence: CDR1 LNHDA, CDR2 SQIVND (reference sequence). Here the CDR3 reads CASSSTSSQPQHF. The CDR3 DNA reads TGTGCCAGTAGTTCGACTTCGAGTCAGCCCCAGCATTTT.